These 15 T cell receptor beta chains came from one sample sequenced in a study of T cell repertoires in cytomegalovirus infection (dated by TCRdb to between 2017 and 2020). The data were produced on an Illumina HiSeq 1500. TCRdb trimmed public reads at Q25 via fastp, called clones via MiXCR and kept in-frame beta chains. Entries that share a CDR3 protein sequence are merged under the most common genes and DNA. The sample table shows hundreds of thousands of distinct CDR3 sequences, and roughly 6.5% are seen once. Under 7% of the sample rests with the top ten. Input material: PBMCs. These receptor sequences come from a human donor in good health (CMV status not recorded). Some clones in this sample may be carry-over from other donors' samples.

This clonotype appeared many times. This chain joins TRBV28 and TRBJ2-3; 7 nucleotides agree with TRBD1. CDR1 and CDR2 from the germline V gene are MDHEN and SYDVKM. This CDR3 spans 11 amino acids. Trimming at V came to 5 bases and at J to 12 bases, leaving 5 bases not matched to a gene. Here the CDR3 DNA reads TGTGCCAGCAGTCGACAGGGCACCCAGTATTTT. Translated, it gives CASSRQGTQYF. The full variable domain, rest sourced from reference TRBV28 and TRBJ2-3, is DVKVTQSSRYLVKRTGEKVFLECVQDMDHENMFWYRQDPGLGLRLIYFSYDVKMKEKGDIPEGYSVSREKKERFSLILESASTNQTSMYLCASSRQGTQYFGPGTRLTVL.

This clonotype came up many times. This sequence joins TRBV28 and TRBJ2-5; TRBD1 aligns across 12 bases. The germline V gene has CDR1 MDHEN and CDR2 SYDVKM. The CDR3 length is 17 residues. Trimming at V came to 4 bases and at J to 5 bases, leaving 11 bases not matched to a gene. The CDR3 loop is CASSSSPGTGGYETQYF. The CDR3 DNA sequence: TGTGCCAGCAGTTCTTCCCCCGGGACAGGGGGCTACGAGACCCAGTACTTC.

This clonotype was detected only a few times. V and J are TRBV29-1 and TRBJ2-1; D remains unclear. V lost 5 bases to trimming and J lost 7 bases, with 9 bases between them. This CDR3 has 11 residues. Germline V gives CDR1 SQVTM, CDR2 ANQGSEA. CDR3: CSVWTGNEQFF. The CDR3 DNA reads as TGCAGCGTTTGGACCGGGAATGAGCAGTTCTTC.

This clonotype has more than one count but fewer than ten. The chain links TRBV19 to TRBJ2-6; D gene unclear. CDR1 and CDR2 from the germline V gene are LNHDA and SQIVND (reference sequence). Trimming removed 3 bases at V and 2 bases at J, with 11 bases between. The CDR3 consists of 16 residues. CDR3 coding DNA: TGTGCCAGTAGTATCCGAGGTGGGACTGGGGCCAACGTCCTGACTTTC. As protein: CASSIRGGTGANVLTF.

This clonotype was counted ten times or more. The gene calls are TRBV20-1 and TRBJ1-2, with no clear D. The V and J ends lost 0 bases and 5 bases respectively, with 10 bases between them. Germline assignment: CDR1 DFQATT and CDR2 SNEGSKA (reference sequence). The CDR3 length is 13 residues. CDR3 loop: CSARDLGEYGYTF. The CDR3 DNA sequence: TGCAGTGCTAGAGATTTGGGCGAATATGGCTACACCTTC.

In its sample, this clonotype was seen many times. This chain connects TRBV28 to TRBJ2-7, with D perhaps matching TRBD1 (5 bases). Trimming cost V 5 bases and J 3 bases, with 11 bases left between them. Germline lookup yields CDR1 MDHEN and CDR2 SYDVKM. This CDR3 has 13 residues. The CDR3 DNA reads TGTGCCAGCAGTCCGACAGTACTCTACGAGCAGTACTTC. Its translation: CASSPTVLYEQYF.

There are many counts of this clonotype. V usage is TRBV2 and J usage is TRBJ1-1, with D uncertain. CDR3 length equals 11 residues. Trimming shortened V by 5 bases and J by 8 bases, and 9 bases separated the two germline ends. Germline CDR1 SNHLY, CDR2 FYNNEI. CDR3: CASSRSAEAFF. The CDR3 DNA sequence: TGTGCCAGCAGTCGGTCCGCCGAAGCTTTCTTT.

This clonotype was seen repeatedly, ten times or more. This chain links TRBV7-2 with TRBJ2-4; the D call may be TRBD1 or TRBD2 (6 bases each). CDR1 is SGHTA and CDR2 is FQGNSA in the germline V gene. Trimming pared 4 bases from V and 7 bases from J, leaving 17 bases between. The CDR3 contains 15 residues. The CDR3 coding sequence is TGTGCCAGCAGCTCACAAAACGGGGGCTATAACATTCAGTACTTC. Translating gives CASSSQNGGYNIQYF.

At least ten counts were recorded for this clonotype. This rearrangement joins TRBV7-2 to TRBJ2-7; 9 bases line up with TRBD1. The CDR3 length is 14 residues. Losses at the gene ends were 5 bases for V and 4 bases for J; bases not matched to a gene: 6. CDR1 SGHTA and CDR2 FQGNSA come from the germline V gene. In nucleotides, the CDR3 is TGTGCCAGCAGCCGCACAGGGGGCACGTACGAGCAGTACTTC. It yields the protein CASSRTGGTYEQYF.

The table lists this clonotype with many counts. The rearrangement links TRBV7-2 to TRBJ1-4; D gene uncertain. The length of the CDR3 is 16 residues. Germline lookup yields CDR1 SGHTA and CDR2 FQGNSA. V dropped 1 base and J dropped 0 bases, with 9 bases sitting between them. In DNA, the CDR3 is TGTGCCAGCAGCTTAGGATCACCTGCAACTAATGAAAAACTGTTTTTT. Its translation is CASSLGSPATNEKLFF.

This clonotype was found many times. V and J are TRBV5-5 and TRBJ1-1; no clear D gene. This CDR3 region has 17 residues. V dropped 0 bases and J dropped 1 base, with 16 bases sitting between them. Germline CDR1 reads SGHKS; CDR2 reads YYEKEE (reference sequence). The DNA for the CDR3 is TGTGCCAGCAGCTTGGCCCAACGTGGAAACCCGAACACTGAAGCTTTCTTT. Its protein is CASSLAQRGNPNTEAFF.

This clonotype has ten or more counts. Here the CDR3 DNA reads TGTGCCAGCAGCCAAATACCGAGCAATCAGCCCCAGCATTTT. It yields the protein CASSQIPSNQPQHF. V gene TRBV7-2 combines with J gene TRBJ1-5; D remains unclear. Trimming stripped 5 bases from V and 1 base from J, with 9 bases between. Germline V gives CDR1 SGHTA, CDR2 FQGNSA. The CDR3 length is 14 residues.

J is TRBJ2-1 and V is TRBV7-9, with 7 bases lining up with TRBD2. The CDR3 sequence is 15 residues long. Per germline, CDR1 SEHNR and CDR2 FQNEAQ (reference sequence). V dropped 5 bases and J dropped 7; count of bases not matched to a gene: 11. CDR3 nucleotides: TGTGCCAGCAGCCGAGTCGGCGGGGGAAGGAATGAGCAGTTCTTC. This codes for CASSRVGGGRNEQFF. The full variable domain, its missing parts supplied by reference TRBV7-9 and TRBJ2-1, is DTGVSQNPRHKITKRGQNVTFRCDPISEHNRLYWYRQTLGQGPEFLTYFQNEAQLEKSRLLSDRFSAERPKGSFSTLEIQRTEQGDSAMYLCASSRVGGGRNEQFFGPGTRLTVL.

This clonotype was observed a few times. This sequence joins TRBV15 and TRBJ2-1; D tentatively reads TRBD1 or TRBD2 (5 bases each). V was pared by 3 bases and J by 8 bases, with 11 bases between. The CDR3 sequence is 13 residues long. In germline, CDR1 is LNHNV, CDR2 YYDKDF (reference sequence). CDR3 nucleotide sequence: TGTGCCACCAGCAGGGGACCCTCAGATGAGCAGTTCTTC. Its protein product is CATSRGPSDEQFF.

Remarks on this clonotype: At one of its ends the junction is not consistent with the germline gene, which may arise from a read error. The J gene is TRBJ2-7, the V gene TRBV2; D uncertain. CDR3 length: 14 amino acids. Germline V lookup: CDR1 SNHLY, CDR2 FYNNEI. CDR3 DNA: TGTGCCAGCAGGGAAGACTTGAGCTCCTACGAGCAGTACTTC. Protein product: CASREDLSSYEQYF.